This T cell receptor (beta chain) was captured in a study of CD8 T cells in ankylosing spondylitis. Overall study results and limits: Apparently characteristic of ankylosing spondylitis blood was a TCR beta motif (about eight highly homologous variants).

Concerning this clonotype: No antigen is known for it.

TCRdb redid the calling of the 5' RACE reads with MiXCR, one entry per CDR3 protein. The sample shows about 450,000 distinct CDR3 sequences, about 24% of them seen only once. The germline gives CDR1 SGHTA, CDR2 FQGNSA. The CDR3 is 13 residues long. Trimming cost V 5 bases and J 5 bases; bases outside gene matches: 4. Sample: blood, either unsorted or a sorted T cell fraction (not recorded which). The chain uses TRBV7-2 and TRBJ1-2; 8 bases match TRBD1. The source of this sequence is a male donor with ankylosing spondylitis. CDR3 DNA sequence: TGTGCCAGCAGCATAGGGACAGGATATGGCTACACCTTC. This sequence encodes CASSIGTGYGYTF.